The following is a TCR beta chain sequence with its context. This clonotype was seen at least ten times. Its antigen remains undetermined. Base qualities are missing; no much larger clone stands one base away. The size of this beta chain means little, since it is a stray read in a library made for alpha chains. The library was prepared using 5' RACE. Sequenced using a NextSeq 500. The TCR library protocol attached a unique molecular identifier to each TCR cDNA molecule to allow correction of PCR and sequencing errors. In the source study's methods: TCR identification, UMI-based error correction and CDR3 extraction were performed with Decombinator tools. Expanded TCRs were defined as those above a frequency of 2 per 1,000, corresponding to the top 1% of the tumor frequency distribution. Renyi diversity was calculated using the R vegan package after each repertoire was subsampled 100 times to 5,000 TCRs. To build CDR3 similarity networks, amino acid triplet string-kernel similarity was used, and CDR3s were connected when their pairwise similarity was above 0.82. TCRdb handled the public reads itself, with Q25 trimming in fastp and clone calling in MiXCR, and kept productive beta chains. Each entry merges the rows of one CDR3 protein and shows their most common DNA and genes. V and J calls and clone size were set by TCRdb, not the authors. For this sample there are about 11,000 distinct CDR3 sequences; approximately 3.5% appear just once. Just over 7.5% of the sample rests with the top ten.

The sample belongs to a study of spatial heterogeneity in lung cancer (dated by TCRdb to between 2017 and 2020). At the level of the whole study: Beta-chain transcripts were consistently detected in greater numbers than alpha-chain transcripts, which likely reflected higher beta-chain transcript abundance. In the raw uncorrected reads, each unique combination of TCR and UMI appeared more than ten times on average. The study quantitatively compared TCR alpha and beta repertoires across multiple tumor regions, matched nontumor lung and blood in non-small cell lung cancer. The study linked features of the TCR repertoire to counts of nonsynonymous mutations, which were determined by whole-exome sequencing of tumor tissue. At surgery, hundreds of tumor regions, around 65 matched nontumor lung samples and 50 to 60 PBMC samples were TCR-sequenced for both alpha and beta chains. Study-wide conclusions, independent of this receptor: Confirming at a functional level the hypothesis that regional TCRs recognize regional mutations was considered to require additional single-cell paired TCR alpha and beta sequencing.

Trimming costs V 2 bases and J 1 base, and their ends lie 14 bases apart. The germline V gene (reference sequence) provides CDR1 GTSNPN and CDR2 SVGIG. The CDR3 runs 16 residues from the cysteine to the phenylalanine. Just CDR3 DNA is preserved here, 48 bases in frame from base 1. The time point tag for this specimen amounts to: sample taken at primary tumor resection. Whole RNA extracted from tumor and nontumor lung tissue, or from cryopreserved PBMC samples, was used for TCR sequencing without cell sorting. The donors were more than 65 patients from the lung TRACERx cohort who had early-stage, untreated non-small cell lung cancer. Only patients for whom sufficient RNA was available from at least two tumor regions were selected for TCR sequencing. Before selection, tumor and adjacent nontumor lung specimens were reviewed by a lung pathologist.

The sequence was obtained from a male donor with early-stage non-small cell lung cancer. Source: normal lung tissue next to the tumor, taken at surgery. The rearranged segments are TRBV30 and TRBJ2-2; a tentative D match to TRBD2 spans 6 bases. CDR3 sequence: CAWSSPGLQNTGELFF. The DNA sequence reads TGTGCCTGGAGTTCCCCGGGACTCCAGAACACCGGGGAGCTGTTTTTT.